The rows below give T cell receptor beta chains drawn from one sample of a study of radiation and T cells in renal cell carcinoma. The table came from immunoSEQ multiplex PCR; TCRdb's copy has only in-frame clones and leaves some out. The sample has 110,000 to 150,000 clones; approximately 87% are singletons. This sample comprised blood, obtained from a patient whose treatment included radiotherapy and nephrectomy. The receptors shown here come from a woman aged 50 to 60 with renal cell carcinoma. The CDR3 runs from the conserved cysteine through the conserved F or W. A D gene is named only where the DNA matches it firmly. Only part of the rows carry a size: once, few, many, or a class if the clone is expanded.

J	D	size	V	length	DNA	CDR3
TRBJ1-5	-	-	TRBV10-3	14	TGTGCCATCAGTGAGTCAATCGGGGGTCAGCCCCAGCATTTT	CAISESIGGQPQHF
TRBJ2-7	-	-	TRBV7-2	14	TGTGCCAGCAGCTTAGTGGGGGACACCTACGAGCAGTACTTC	CASSLVGDTYEQYF
TRBJ1-1	-	-	TRBV10-3	13	TGTGCCATCAGTACAGAGACGAACACTGAAGCTTTCTTT	CAISTETNTEAFF
TRBJ1-2	-	-	TRBV4-2	12	TGTGCCAGCAGCCAAGAGGGGGACGGGGACACCTTC	CASSQEGDGDTF
TRBJ2-7	-	-	TRBV25-1	16	TGTGCCAGCAGTGAATATGGGGCAGGATCTACCTACGAGCAGTACTTC	CASSEYGAGSTYEQYF
TRBJ2-3	-	-	TRBV6-5	14	TGTGCCAGCAGTTTGGTAGGGGTGACAGATACGCAGTATTTT	CASSLVGVTDTQYF
TRBJ1-1	TRBD1	once	TRBV18	17	TGTGCCAGCTCACCAGAGATTTTGGGACAGTGGAACACTGAAGCTTTCTTT	CASSPEILGQWNTEAFF
TRBJ2-7	TRBD1	few	TRBV6-1	15	TGTGCCAGCAGTTTCCGGGACAGGGATAAGAACGAGCAGTACTTC	CASSFRDRDKNEQYF
TRBJ2-7	TRBD2	-	TRBV5-6	17	TGTGCCAGCAGCTTGGACCCTACTAGAGCGGGGGCCAACGAGCAGTACTTC	CASSLDPTRAGANEQYF
TRBJ1-3	-	-	TRBV6-1	13	TGTGCCAGCAGACCCCACTCTGGAAACACCATATATTTT	CASRPHSGNTIYF
TRBJ2-2	-	-	TRBV28	15	TGTGCCAGCAGCCCCCCAGGGATTGGGACCGGGGAGCTGTTTTTT	CASSPPGIGTGELFF
TRBJ2-2	-	few	TRBV6-5	12	TGTGCCAGCAGCTACCTCGCCGGGGAGCTGTTTTTT	CASSYLAGELFF
TRBJ2-7	-	-	TRBV6-1	14	TGTGCCAGCATAGGGGCCAACCTGATGGCCGAGCAGTACTTC	CASIGANLMAEQYF
TRBJ1-1	TRBD1	-	TRBV18	14	TGTGCCAGCTCACAGGGACAGGGGGTCACTGAAGCTTTCTTT	CASSQGQGVTEAFF
TRBJ2-3	-	-	TRBV10-1	19	TGCGCCAGCAGTGAGGTTTTGATGAGGGGAGCCACGGAGGCAGATACGCAGTATTTT	CASSEVLMRGATEADTQYF
TRBJ2-5	-	-	TRBV5-6	18	TGTGCCAGCAGCTTTGATCAGGGGATATTTGCGGACCAAGAGACCCAGTACTTC	CASSFDQGIFADQETQYF
TRBJ2-2	-	-	TRBV7-2	14	TGTGCCAGCAGCGGGACTGGGAACACCGGGGAGCTGTTTTTT	CASSGTGNTGELFF